These 9 T cell receptor beta chains came from one sample sequenced in a study of T-cell memory formation after mild COVID-19. TCRdb processed the 5' RACE reads anew with MiXCR; each CDR3 protein has one entry. The sample includes about 540,000 distinct CDR3 sequences, roughly 22% of them seen just once. Sequenced material: PBMCs or a T cell subset sorted from them (not recorded which). The source of these receptors is an adult woman who had mild COVID-19 (a few samples of this study predate the infection). Cell type and time point are not known.

The chain joins TRBV5-1 to TRBJ1-2; D gene unclear. The germline V gene encodes CDR1 SGHRS and CDR2 YFSETQ. Between the trimmed V and J ends, which lost 1 base and 8 bases, there was a span of 12 bases. CDR3 length: 13 residues. Written as DNA, the CDR3 is TGCGCCAGCAGCTTGTCGGGATCGGAGGGCTACACCTTC. This sequence encodes CASSLSGSEGYTF. Based on the CDR3 plus reference TRBV5-1 and TRBJ1-2, the full variable domain is KAGVTQTPRYLIKTRGQQVTLSCSPISGHRSVSWYQQTPGQGLQFLFEYFSETQRNKGNFPGRFSGRQFSNSRSEMNVSTLELGDSALYLCASSLSGSEGYTFGSGTRLTVV.

The chain combines TRBV5-1 with TRBJ2-3; the match to TRBD2 covers 11 bases. V shed 4 bases and J 2 bases; nucleotides not matched to a gene: 6. In germline, CDR1 is SGHRS, CDR2 YFSETQ. This CDR3 is built from 16 residues. CDR3 residues: CASSPLAGGNTDTQYF. The CDR3 DNA follows: TGCGCCAGCAGCCCGCTAGCGGGGGGTAACACAGATACGCAGTATTTT.

The rearrangement uses TRBV7-9 and TRBJ1-4, with 11 bases lining up with TRBD1. CDR1 SEHNR and CDR2 FQNEAQ come from the germline V gene (reference sequence). Trimming cost V 5 bases and J 8 bases; bases outside gene matches: 13. There are 17 residues in the CDR3. The CDR3 DNA follows: TGTGCCAGCAGCCTTGGGACAGGGGGAGAAAAGGGCGAAAAACTGTTTTTT. It is translated as CASSLGTGGEKGEKLFF.

The chain is built from TRBV3-1 and TRBJ2-2; TRBD1 matches 8 bases. This CDR3 has 16 residues. V lost 2 bases and J lost 4; bases outside the gene matches: 6. The germline V gene has CDR1 LGHDT and CDR2 YNNKEL (reference sequence). The CDR3 DNA reads TGTGCCAGCAGCCAATCGCCAGGGGGCCTCACCGGGGAGCTGTTTTTT. This gives the protein CASSQSPGGLTGELFF.

CDR3 nucleotide sequence: TGTGCCACCAGTGAGCTCCGGCTGGCGAACACTGAAGCTTTCTTT. Protein sequence: CATSELRLANTEAFF. The genes are TRBV24-1 and TRBJ1-1; the D is unclear. Trimming pared 4 bases from V and 1 base from J, leaving 12 bases between. Germline assignment: CDR1 KGHDR and CDR2 SFDVKD. This CDR3 has 15 amino acids.

The chain employs TRBV7-9 and TRBJ1-1; no clear D. Trimming took 5 bases from V and 6 from J, leaving 7 bases between them. This CDR3 contains 11 residues. Germline V CDR1 and CDR2: SEHNR, FQNEAQ (reference sequence). CDR3 nucleotide sequence: TGTGCCAGCAGCCCTGCCCCTGAAGCTTTCTTT. It translates to CASSPAPEAFF. Variable domain in full (rest from reference TRBV7-9 and TRBJ1-1): DTGVSQNPRHKITKRGQNVTFRCDPISEHNRLYWYRQTLGQGPEFLTYFQNEAQLEKSRLLSDRFSAERPKGSFSTLEIQRTEQGDSAMYLCASSPAPEAFFGQGTRLTVV.

V gene TRBV7-2 combines with J gene TRBJ2-2; 8 nucleotides agree with TRBD2. CDR3 length: 16 residues. V dropped 0 bases and J dropped 6; count of bases not matched to a gene: 6. CDR1 and CDR2 (germline): SGHTA, FQGNSA. The CDR3 region has the DNA TGTGCCAGCAGCTTAGCTGGCGGGGGGCGGGCCGGGGAGCTGTTTTTT. Translation: CASSLAGGGRAGELFF.

The chain recombines TRBV7-3 with TRBJ2-3; 9 bases are a match to TRBD1. Looked up from germline, CDR1 is SGHTA and CDR2 is FQGTGA. The CDR3 has 16 amino acids. The junction had 6 bases not matched to a gene; V was cut back by 2 bases and J by 3 bases. The CDR3 nucleotides read TGTGCCAGCAGCTTACTGGGACAGGGAATTACAGATACGCAGTATTTT. Translation: CASSLLGQGITDTQYF.

V gene TRBV9 combines with J gene TRBJ2-5, with a weak D call TRBD1 (5 bases). Trimming stripped 3 bases from V and 1 base from J, with 19 bases between. The CDR3 is 17 residues long. Germline CDR1 and CDR2: SGDLS and YYNGEE. The CDR3 loop is CASSAPSRQSPQETQYF. The CDR3 nucleotides read TGTGCCAGCAGCGCGCCCTCGCGACAGAGCCCCCAAGAGACCCAGTACTTC.